The 25 T cell receptor beta chains reported below all come from one sample, sequenced in a study of response to subunit inactivated influenza vaccine. TCRdb processed the RT-PCR reads anew with MiXCR; each CDR3 protein has one entry. The sample lists about 620,000 distinct CDR3 sequences; approximately 12% were seen once. Material: PBMCs from blood, obtained on the day of vaccination. The receptors derive from a man aged 45 to 65 who received an inactivated influenza vaccine.

This clonotype has just a few counts. This chain connects TRBV7-2 to TRBJ2-3; the match to TRBD1 covers 9 bases. The CDR3 consists of 13 residues. Germline CDR1 and CDR2: SGHTA and FQGNSA. The CDR3 DNA is TGTTCCTCCGGGACAGGGATGACAGATACGCAGTATTTT. This sequence encodes CSSGTGMTDTQYF.

The rearrangement uses TRBV14 and TRBJ2-7, with D unclear. With 1 base removed from V and 6 bases from J, the gap between germline ends came to 7 bases. The CDR3 is 12 amino acids. The germline CDR1 and CDR2 sequences are SGHDN and FVKESK. DNA of the CDR3: TGTGCCAGCAGCCAAGCCCCCGTCGAGCAGTACTTC. It codes for CASSQAPVEQYF. Full variable domain (remainder filled in from reference TRBV14 and TRBJ2-7): EAGVTQFPSHSVIEKGQTVTLRCDPISGHDNLYWYRRVMGKEIKFLLHFVKESKQDESGMPNNRFLAERTGGTYSTLKVQPAELEDSGVYFCASSQAPVEQYFGPGTRLTVT.

A few counts support this clonotype. The chain carries TRBV9 and TRBJ2-1, with 8 bases fitting TRBD2. The CDR3 totals 16 residues. Germline assignment: CDR1 SGDLS and CDR2 YYNGEE. The V and J ends lost 0 bases and 4 bases, in that order; junction bases with no gene match: 6. The CDR3, as DNA: TGTGCCAGCAGCGTAGGCGGGAGGTCCGGGTACAATGAGCAGTTCTTC. It is translated as CASSVGGRSGYNEQFF.

In its sample, this clonotype was seen a few times. The chain combines TRBV2 with TRBJ2-7; TRBD1 matches 7 bases. Germline CDR1 SNHLY, CDR2 FYNNEI. This CDR3 has 16 residues. J gave up 7 bases and V 7 bases, and 19 bases lay outside the gene matches. The CDR3 protein is CASTETYRGRTGEQYF. The CDR3 bases are TGTGCCAGCACCGAGACCTACAGGGGAAGAACGGGTGAGCAGTACTTC.

The chain couples TRBV29-1 to TRBJ2-5, with D hard to call. Germline CDR1 reads SQVTM; CDR2 reads ANQGSEA. CDR3 length: 12 residues. The V gene lost 7 bases and the J gene lost 6 bases, with 15 bases spanning the gap. The CDR3 nucleotides read TGCAGCGCTGACGCGGTCCCGAAGACCCAGTACTTC. Encoded protein: CSADAVPKTQYF. Using reference TRBV29-1 and TRBJ2-5 for the parts outside the CDR3, the full variable domain is SAVISQKPSRDICQRGTSLTIQCQVDSQVTMMFWYRQQPGQSLTLIATANQGSEATYESGFVIDKFPISRPNLTFSTLTVSNMSPEDSSIYLCSADAVPKTQYFGPGTRLLVL.

This clonotype was seen more than once but under ten times. This sequence joins TRBV12-5 and TRBJ1-1; D unclear. With 1 base removed from V and 1 base from J, the gap between germline ends came to 4 bases. Germline CDR1 is LGHNT and CDR2 is FRNRAP. CDR3 length equals 13 residues. In nucleotides, the CDR3 is TGTGCTAGTGGTTTGGCAAAGAACACTGAAGCTTTCTTT. Protein: CASGLAKNTEAFF.

There are a few counts of this clonotype. The chain has TRBV9 and TRBJ2-5, with TRBD2 identical over 7 bases. CDR1 is SGDLS, CDR2 YYNGEE, per germline. Trimming took 4 bases from V and 1 from J; bases not matched to a gene: 13. This CDR3 is built from 17 residues. The CDR3 DNA follows: TGTGCCAGCAGCCCTCAGTATAGCGGGCACCCCCAAGAGACCCAGTACTTC. Its translation is CASSPQYSGHPQETQYF.

A word on this clonotype: One end of the junction varies from germline; a read error may be responsible. CDR3 DNA sequence: TGTGCCAGCAGCTCCCGAGTAGCGGGCTCCCACGAGCAGTACTTC. Protein product: CASSSRVAGSHEQYF. The chain couples TRBV7-2 to TRBJ2-7; 7 bases match TRBD2. The CDR3 has 15 amino acids. From germline, CDR1 is SGHTA and CDR2 FQGNSA. Supplemented by reference TRBV7-2 and TRBJ2-7, the full variable domain reads GAGVSQSPSNKVTEKGKDVELRCDPISGHTALYWYRQSLGQGLEFLIYFQGNSAPDKSGLPSDRFSAERTGGSVSTLTIQRTQQEDSAVYLCASSSRVAGSHEQYFGPGTRLTVT.

Ten or more counts support this clonotype. As DNA, the CDR3 is TGTGCCATCAGTGTCGGACCTAACTATGGCTACACCTTC. It yields the protein CAISVGPNYGYTF. V gene TRBV10-3 combines with J gene TRBJ1-2; no reliable D call. The germline V and J ends were trimmed by 4 bases and 0 bases, with 6 bases remaining between them. Germline V gene sequence: CDR1 ENHRY, CDR2 SYGVKD. CDR3 length: 13 amino acids.

The V and J genes are TRBV20-1 and TRBJ2-5; 7 bases align to TRBD2. J was trimmed by 2 bases and V by 6 bases; bases with no gene match: 18. The CDR3 is 17 amino acids. Germline-derived CDR1 and CDR2 are DFQATT and SNEGSKA (reference sequence). CDR3 DNA: TGCAGTGCCCCCGCTCTCCCAGGCGGGGGAGGACAAGAGACCCAGTACTTC. Amino acids: CSAPALPGGGGQETQYF.

The rearrangement uses TRBV11-3 and TRBJ2-1; TRBD1 matches at 8 bases. The CDR3 has 13 amino acids. V lost 5 bases, J lost 10 bases, and 7 bases stayed unmatched. From germline, CDR1 is SGHNT and CDR2 YENEEA. The CDR3, as DNA: TGTGCCAGCAGCCCCCGGACAGGGTCGGAGCAGTTCTTC. It translates to CASSPRTGSEQFF.

V and J are TRBV20-1 and TRBJ1-5; maybe TRBD1 (6 bases). The CDR3 spans 13 residues. Trimming cost V 6 bases and J 4 bases, with 13 bases left between them. Per germline, CDR1 DFQATT and CDR2 SNEGSKA (reference sequence). The chain's CDR3 is CSALKQGNQPQHF. The CDR3 DNA sequence: TGCAGTGCCCTCAAACAGGGAAATCAGCCCCAGCATTTT.

This clonotype was detected many times. This chain links TRBV4-3 with TRBJ2-2; D call uncertain. The CDR3 is 13 residues long. Germline CDR1 reads LGHNA; CDR2 reads YSLEER. The V end was cut by 0 bases, the J end by 5 bases, with 4 bases between. CDR3 nucleotide sequence: TGCGCCAGCAGCCAAGATTATACCGGGGAGCTGTTTTTT. Its translation is CASSQDYTGELFF.

The sample holds many counts of this clonotype. The chain combines TRBV28 with TRBJ2-5; D unclear. Trimming removed 6 bases at V and 6 bases at J, with 26 bases between. Germline V gene data show CDR1 as MDHEN and CDR2 as SYDVKM. The CDR3 is 17 amino acids. The CDR3 nucleotides read TGTGCCAGCAGCCCCTTCCTTCCAACTGCGGTGCCCAAGACCCAGTACTTC. Protein: CASSPFLPTAVPKTQYF.

In this sample, this clonotype turned up a few times. This rearrangement joins TRBV20-1 to TRBJ2-3; no clear D gene. CDR1 and CDR2 (germline): DFQATT, SNEGSKA (reference sequence). V lost 6 bases and J lost 5, with 15 bases in between. The length of the CDR3 is 13 residues. The chain's CDR3 is CSAGPPRRDTQYF. CDR3 bases: TGCAGTGCCGGACCCCCTCGAAGAGATACGCAGTATTTT.

This clonotype was seen many times. CDR3 nucleotide sequence: TGCAGTGCACCAAGGACTAGCGGGTGGGAGGAGCAGTTCTTC. This codes for CSAPRTSGWEEQFF. This rearrangement joins TRBV20-1 to TRBJ2-1; 11 bases fit TRBD2. Germline V lookup: CDR1 DFQATT, CDR2 SNEGSKA (reference sequence). The CDR3 sequence is 14 residues long. V trimming: 6 bases; J trimming: 10 bases; junction bases outside the gene matches: 11.

The table lists this clonotype with many counts. This rearrangement joins TRBV4-2 to TRBJ2-3; no reliable D call. This CDR3 comprises 13 residues. Germline V gene data show CDR1 as LGHNA and CDR2 as YNFKEQ. The V end lost 2 bases, the J end lost 6 bases, and 9 bases lay between the germline ends. In nucleotides, the CDR3 is TGTGCCAGCAGCCAATCTGGCGACGATACGCAGTATTTT. Translating gives CASSQSGDDTQYF.

There are a few counts of this clonotype. V and J are TRBV11-2 and TRBJ2-7, with 10 bases fitting TRBD2. V lost 1 base, J lost 1 base, and 4 bases stayed unmatched. This CDR3 comprises 16 residues. Germline V gene sequence: CDR1 SGHAT, CDR2 FQNNGV. The CDR3 spells CASSLVLLAGSYEQYF. CDR3 nucleotide sequence: TGTGCCAGCAGCTTAGTCTTACTAGCGGGATCCTACGAGCAGTACTTC. The entire variable domain, with the rest obtained from reference TRBV11-2 and TRBJ2-7, is as follows: EAGVAQSPRYKIIEKRQSVAFWCNPISGHATLYWYQQILGQGPKLLIQFQNNGVVDDSQLPKDRFSAERLKGVDSTLKIQPAKLEDSAVYLCASSLVLLAGSYEQYFGPGTRLTVT.

This clonotype was recorded many times. The J gene is TRBJ2-2, the V gene TRBV6-1; 9 bases line up with TRBD1. Germline assignment: CDR1 MNHNS and CDR2 SASEGT. The CDR3 consists of 18 residues. Unmatched junction bases numbered 17, after V lost 7 bases and J lost 5 bases. The CDR3 bases are TGTGCCAGCACCGACTATGGGTGGACAGGGGACATGACCGGGGAGCTGTTTTTT. It translates to CASTDYGWTGDMTGELFF.

This clonotype was recorded a few times. The chain joins TRBV2 to TRBJ2-2, with a tentative D call TRBD1 (6 bases). CDR3 length equals 14 residues. Germline CDR1 is SNHLY and CDR2 is FYNNEI. Trimming stripped 7 bases from V and 0 bases from J, with 9 bases between. The CDR3 DNA reads as TGTGCCAGCAAACAGGGCTCGAACACCGGGGAGCTGTTTTTT. This translates into CASKQGSNTGELFF.

This clonotype has a handful of counts. The chain links TRBV3-1 to TRBJ2-7, with D hard to call. Trimming removed 0 bases from V and 5 bases from J, with 2 bases in between. The germline CDR1 and CDR2 sequences are LGHDT and YNNKEL (reference sequence). The CDR3 sequence is 11 residues long. For the CDR3, the DNA is TGTGCCAGCAGCCAAGATGACGAGCAGTACTTC. It translates to CASSQDDEQYF.

This sequence joins TRBV7-2 and TRBJ2-2, with 10 bases aligning to TRBD2. Germline CDR1 reads SGHTA; CDR2 reads FQGNSA. CDR3 length: 15 amino acids. The V segment lost 5 bases and the J segment 4 bases; nucleotides outside the gene matches: 4. CDR3 sequence (DNA): TGTGCCAGCAGCACAATAGCGGGGGGCACCGGGGAGCTGTTTTTT. It is translated as CASSTIAGGTGELFF.

The rearrangement uses TRBV7-9 and TRBJ2-1; TRBD2 is a possible D gene (5 bases). This CDR3 spans 15 amino acids. The V end lost 6 bases, the J end lost 0 bases, and 12 bases lay between the germline ends. CDR1 SEHNR and CDR2 FQNEAQ come from the germline V gene (reference sequence). The CDR3 coding sequence is TGTGCCAGCAGTCAGAGGGAGAGCTCCTACAATGAGCAGTTCTTC. Amino acids: CASSQRESSYNEQFF. Full variable domain (outside the CDR3, taken from reference TRBV7-9 and TRBJ2-1): DTGVSQNPRHKITKRGQNVTFRCDPISEHNRLYWYRQTLGQGPEFLTYFQNEAQLEKSRLLSDRFSAERPKGSFSTLEIQRTEQGDSAMYLCASSQRESSYNEQFFGPGTRLTVL.

This clonotype was observed at least ten times. V gene TRBV4-3 combines with J gene TRBJ2-3; D not resolved. The CDR3 sequence is 15 residues long. The V gene lost 0 bases and the J gene lost 0 bases, with 7 bases spanning the gap. From germline, CDR1 is LGHNA and CDR2 YSLEER. CDR3 in DNA: TGCGCCAGCAGCCAAGAGGCTGCTAGCACAGATACGCAGTATTTT. Its protein is CASSQEAASTDTQYF.

A few counts support this clonotype. The V call is TRBV4-2, the J call TRBJ1-4, with D unclear. V shed 0 bases and J shed 8 bases, with 19 bases lying between them. Germline-derived CDR1 and CDR2 are LGHNA and YNFKEQ. This CDR3 has 17 amino acids. The DNA of the CDR3 is TGTGCCAGCAGCCAAGAAGGAGGGCCGCCCTTCAGGGAAAAACTGTTTTTT. This sequence encodes CASSQEGGPPFREKLFF.